Presented here are 21 T cell receptor beta chains from one specimen sequenced in a study of OX40 agonist ivuxolimab in advanced cancers. The protocol was immunoSEQ multiplex PCR, while the TCRdb copy is restricted to in-frame clones and leaves out a portion. The data show about 130,000 clones, 85% to 95% seen once. Sample: CD4+ or CD8+ T cells sorted from blood, taken in a trial of the OX40 agonist ivuxolimab. The receptors come from an adult with an advanced solid tumor such as melanoma, head and neck, liver or kidney cancer.

The J gene is TRBJ1-2, the V gene TRBV6-6; D is perhaps TRBD1 (5 bases). The germline V gene has CDR1 MNHNY and CDR2 SVGAGI (reference sequence). The length of the CDR3 is 14 residues. The germline V and J ends were trimmed by 6 bases and 0 bases, with 11 bases remaining between them. In DNA form, the CDR3 reads TGTGCCAGCAGCCCCGACAGTACTAACTATGGCTACACCTTC. Its translation: CASSPDSTNYGYTF.

V and J are TRBV7-2 and TRBJ1-2; 7 bases align to TRBD1. CDR1 and CDR2 (germline): SGHTA, FQGNSA. The CDR3 length is 18 residues. V was pared by 0 bases and J by 7 bases, with 17 bases of the junction left unmatched. In DNA form, the CDR3 reads TGTGCCAGCAGCTTAGCCCTCGACAGGGCGGCGAGGGGGGGTGGCTACACCTTC. Translation: CASSLALDRAARGGGYTF.

V usage is TRBV25-1 and J usage is TRBJ2-1; D not certain. Trimming left V 6 bases short and J 4 bases short, with 4 bases between. Germline V gene lookup returns CDR1 MGHDK and CDR2 SYGVNS. This CDR3 has 11 amino acids. CDR3 sequence (DNA): TGTGCCAGCAGGGGATACAATGAGCAGTTCTTC. The encoded protein is CASRGYNEQFF.

V and J are TRBV9 and TRBJ2-7, with 8 positions matching TRBD2. Germline lookup yields CDR1 SGDLS and CDR2 YYNGEE. The CDR3 contains 16 residues. V lost 4 bases, J lost 4 bases, and 13 bases stayed unmatched. DNA of the CDR3: TGTGCCAGCAGCCTTCAACTAGCGGCGCAACAGTACGAGCAGTACTTC. Its translation: CASSLQLAAQQYEQYF.

Here the CDR3 reads CSVLRAGHSTDTQYF. The DNA for the CDR3 is TGCAGCGTTCTGAGGGCGGGCCATAGCACAGATACGCAGTATTTT. The chain combines TRBV29-1 with TRBJ2-3; weak D call: TRBD2 (5 bases). CDR1 and CDR2 (germline): SQVTM, ANQGSEA. The CDR3 runs to 15 residues. Trimming took 5 bases from V and 0 from J, leaving 15 bases between them.

The chain couples TRBV29-1 to TRBJ2-7; 7 nucleotides match TRBD2. Germline trimming cut 6 bases from V and 6 bases from J; bases unmatched to any gene: 14. The germline V gene encodes CDR1 SQVTM and CDR2 ANQGSEA. This CDR3 has 14 amino acids. CDR3: CSVPKREGLSEQYF. The CDR3, as DNA: TGCAGCGTCCCTAAGAGGGAGGGCCTGAGCGAGCAGTACTTC.

This chain joins TRBV27 and TRBJ2-5; 7 bases agree with TRBD2. Germline CDR1 reads MNHEY; CDR2 reads SMNVEV (reference sequence). V shed 3 bases, J shed 4 bases, and the junction held 8 bases outside the gene matches. The CDR3 length is 15 residues. CDR3 nucleotide sequence: TGTGCCAGCAGTTTTTCGGGACTACCAAGAGAGACCCAGTACTTC. Translating it yields CASSFSGLPRETQYF.

The chain recombines TRBV2 with TRBJ2-3, with D hard to call. The CDR3 runs to 13 residues. V was clipped by 4 bases and J by 4 bases, with 9 bases between them. Germline V gives CDR1 SNHLY, CDR2 FYNNEI. CDR3 sequence (DNA): TGTGCCAGCAGTGGATTCGCGGCAGATACGCAGTATTTT. As protein: CASSGFAADTQYF.

V and J are TRBV27 and TRBJ1-1; D is ambiguous. CDR3 length: 11 residues. The germline gives CDR1 MNHEY, CDR2 SMNVEV (reference sequence). The V end lost 8 bases, the J end lost 1 base, and 5 bases lay between the germline ends. CDR3 protein: CASAKNTEAFF. Here the CDR3 DNA reads TGTGCCAGCGCGAAGAACACTGAAGCTTTCTTT.

CDR3 region: CASSIQQETQYF. The CDR3 nucleotides are TGTGCCAGTAGTATTCAACAAGAGACCCAGTACTTC. The chain employs TRBV19 and TRBJ2-5; D is unresolved. V was pared by 3 bases and J by 2 bases, with 4 bases between. Per the germline V gene, CDR1 is LNHDA and CDR2 is SQIVND (reference sequence). The CDR3 has 12 residues.

This chain uses TRBV18 with TRBJ2-5; D unclear. This CDR3 contains 13 residues. CDR1 is KGHSH and CDR2 is LQKENI in the germline V gene. V was cut by 0 bases and J by 5 bases, with 7 bases left in between. The CDR3 DNA reads as TGTGCCAGCTCACCACCTGTCAGGGAGACCCAGTACTTC. It codes for CASSPPVRETQYF.

The rearrangement uses TRBV6-1 and TRBJ2-3; 7 positions agree with TRBD1. CDR3 length: 14 amino acids. Germline V lookup: CDR1 MNHNS, CDR2 SASEGT. The V segment lost 5 bases and the J segment 4 bases; nucleotides outside the gene matches: 6. CDR3 nucleotides: TGTGCCAGCAGTCTCACAGGGGCCGCAGATACGCAGTATTTT. Translation: CASSLTGAADTQYF.

This chain connects TRBV5-1 to TRBJ1-1, with D possibly being TRBD1 (5 bases). The CDR3 extends over 16 amino acids. V lost 2 bases to trimming and J lost 3 bases, with 17 bases between them. Germline V CDR1 and CDR2: SGHRS, YFSETQ. CDR3 region: CASSLVGRVGYTEAFF. Written as DNA, the CDR3 is TGCGCCAGCAGCTTAGTCGGCAGGGTGGGATACACTGAAGCTTTCTTT.

This rearrangement joins TRBV6-5 to TRBJ1-1; D perhaps matches TRBD1 (6 bases). Germline CDR1 and CDR2: MNHEY and SVGAGI. Trimming shortened V by 2 bases and J by 7 bases, and 17 bases separated the two germline ends. CDR3 length equals 15 residues. Here the CDR3 reads CASSYLRTDSYEAFF. DNA for the CDR3: TGTGCCAGCAGTTACCTCCGGACAGATTCATATGAAGCTTTCTTT.

This clone showed up just a few times. The rearrangement joins TRBV5-6 to TRBJ2-7, with 11 bases that match TRBD1. The CDR3 loop spans 14 amino acids. V trimming: 2 bases; J trimming: 4 bases; junction bases outside the gene matches: 2. CDR1 is SGHDT and CDR2 is YYEEEE in the germline V gene. The DNA for the CDR3 is TGTGCCAGCAGCTTCGGGACAGGGGGATACGAGCAGTACTTC. This encodes CASSFGTGGYEQYF.

The J gene is TRBJ1-1, the V gene TRBV30, with 9 bases lining up with TRBD1. Germline V lookup: CDR1 GTSNPN, CDR2 SVGIG (reference sequence). With V trimmed by 0 bases and J by 4 bases, 15 bases remained unmatched. The CDR3 consists of 18 residues. CDR3 region: CAWSVRGQGHWRRTEAFF. Written as DNA, the CDR3 is TGTGCCTGGAGTGTACGTGGACAGGGGCATTGGAGGCGCACTGAAGCTTTCTTT.

The chain combines TRBV10-1 with TRBJ2-1; 11 bases agree with TRBD2. J gave up 5 bases and V 0 bases, and 3 bases lay outside the gene matches. The CDR3 length is 16 residues. CDR1 and CDR2 (germline): WNHNN, SYGVQD (reference sequence). CDR3 sequence: CASSESSGRADNEQFF. For the CDR3, the DNA is TGCGCCAGCAGTGAGTCTAGCGGGAGGGCCGACAATGAGCAGTTCTTC.

The chain is built from TRBV9 and TRBJ2-7; no clear D gene. CDR3 length equals 14 residues. The germline V gene encodes CDR1 SGDLS and CDR2 YYNGEE. The V end was cut by 0 bases, the J end by 2 bases, with 9 bases between. CDR3 residues: CASSVDRTPYEQYF. DNA for the CDR3: TGTGCCAGCAGCGTAGACAGAACTCCCTACGAGCAGTACTTC.

The chain uses TRBV5-4 and TRBJ2-3; 8 nucleotides align to TRBD2. Unmatched junction bases numbered 5, after V lost 3 bases and J lost 5 bases. The CDR3 has 14 residues. Per germline, CDR1 SGHNT and CDR2 YYREEE (reference sequence). The CDR3 is CASSSREEGDTQYF. CDR3 sequence (DNA): TGTGCCAGCAGCTCGCGGGAGGAGGGAGATACGCAGTATTTT.

The rearrangement uses TRBV7-2 and TRBJ1-2; maybe TRBD1 (5 bases). The ends were cut back, 3 bases at V and 1 base at J, with 18 bases in the middle. CDR1 is SGHTA and CDR2 is FQGNSA in the germline V gene. The CDR3 spans 17 residues. The CDR3 DNA reads as TGTGCCAGCAGCTTCGCCACCGGGGGTGGGATTAACTATGGCTACACCTTC. Its translation is CASSFATGGGINYGYTF.

The chain uses TRBV9 and TRBJ2-7; TRBD1 aligns across 8 bases. V gave up 0 bases and J gave up 3 bases; unmatched junction bases: 5. From germline, CDR1 is SGDLS and CDR2 YYNGEE. There are 15 residues in the CDR3. CDR3 protein: CASSVDIQGDYEQYF. The CDR3 nucleotides read TGTGCCAGCAGCGTAGATATACAGGGGGACTACGAGCAGTACTTC. Drawing the rest from reference TRBV9 and TRBJ2-7, the complete variable domain is DSGVTQTPKHLITATGQRVTLRCSPRSGDLSVYWYQQSLDQGLQFLIQYYNGEERAKGNILERFSAQQFPDLHSELNLSSLELGDSALYFCASSVDIQGDYEQYFGPGTRLTVT.